The entry below gives a single T cell receptor (beta chain) sequence along with its context. Its specificity is unknown. The data were taken from a study of T cell responses to AZD1222 COVID-19 vaccine. The study's findings and limits: Spike-specific TCRs gained breadth and depth after people received two AZD1222 doses.

Sequenced by immunoSEQ multiplex PCR; TCRdb stores in-frame clones only, minus some. The sample has over 130,000 clones; 94% are singletons. With 3 bases clipped from V and 1 base from J, the junction kept 3 bases outside the gene matches. The CDR3 extends over 16 amino acids. Germline V CDR1 and CDR2: SGHVS, FQNEAQ. The chain recombines TRBV7-8 with TRBJ2-2, with 9 nucleotides matching TRBD2. The clonotype comes from an adult in good health. The sample consisted of peripheral blood, taken on day 0 of AZD1222 vaccination. The CDR3 here is CASSLGLAMNTGELFF. Here the CDR3 DNA reads TGTGCCAGCAGCTTGGGACTAGCAATGAACACCGGGGAGCTGTTTTTT.